One and the same sample provided the 26 T cell receptor beta chains below, sequenced in a study of cytomegalovirus exposure and HLA in healthy donors (TCRdb year 2017). Receptor amplification or capture employed the immunoSEQ multiplex PCR assay. A mixture of 60 forward primers for TCR Vbeta segments and 13 reverse primers for TCR Jbeta segments was used in the multiplex PCR. The clones in this table, taken by TCRdb from immuneACCESS, are in-frame only. Not every clone is retained; where verified, under half of the shortfall comes from an unresolved V gene, and the cause of the rest is unknown. The table for this sample lists 200,000 to 250,000 clones; approximately 81% of them were counted only once. 1% to 1.5% of the sample is taken by the ten largest. The sequencing input was PBMCs. These receptors all come from a human donor in good health.

The rearrangement links TRBV5-1 to TRBJ1-1; D remains ambiguous. The CDR3 consists of 14 residues. CDR1 and CDR2 (germline): SGHRS, YFSETQ. Trimming shortened V by 4 bases and J by 3 bases, and 13 bases separated the two germline ends. CDR3: CASSPLSGDTEAFF. The CDR3 nucleotides read TGCGCCAGCAGCCCTCTGTCCGGAGACACTGAAGCTTTCTTT.

V is TRBV7-9 and J is TRBJ2-7; D may be TRBD2 (5 bases). Looked up from germline, CDR1 is SEHNR and CDR2 is FQNEAQ (reference sequence). This CDR3 has 15 residues. V was trimmed by 0 bases and J by 3 bases, leaving 12 bases between them. CDR3 DNA sequence: TGTGCCAGCAGCTTAGCGGCTCAAGCGGACTACGAGCAGTACTTC. It is translated as CASSLAAQADYEQYF.

The V and J genes are TRBV5-1 and TRBJ2-2, with D unresolved. The CDR3 length is 15 residues. Germline values: CDR1 SGHRS, CDR2 YFSETQ. Between the trimmed V and J ends, which lost 0 bases and 10 bases, there was a span of 16 bases. This chain's CDR3 is CASSLAILSHPELFF. In DNA form, the CDR3 reads TGCGCCAGCAGCTTGGCAATTCTATCTCACCCGGAGCTGTTTTTT.

This chain joins TRBV29-1 and TRBJ1-1; 10 bases are shared with TRBD1. Per the germline V gene, CDR1 is SQVTM and CDR2 is ANQGSEA. The CDR3 has 13 amino acids. V dropped 4 bases and J dropped 4; count of bases not matched to a gene: 3. The CDR3 nucleotides are TGCAGCGTTGCGGGACAGGGGCTCACTGAAGCTTTCTTT. Translating it yields CSVAGQGLTEAFF.

V is TRBV5-6 and J is TRBJ2-7, with D possibly matching TRBD2 (6 bases). This CDR3 comprises 15 residues. V was cut by 2 bases and J by 2 bases, with 14 bases left in between. Germline V gene data show CDR1 as SGHDT and CDR2 as YYEEEE. CDR3 sequence (DNA): TGTGCCAGCAGCTTATTTGGGACGGGAGCCTACGAGCAGTACTTC. This translates into CASSLFGTGAYEQYF.

V gene TRBV27 combines with J gene TRBJ2-1, with D unclear. The V end was cut by 3 bases, the J end by 3 bases, with 12 bases between. CDR3 length: 15 residues. Germline CDR1 and CDR2: MNHEY and SMNVEV (reference sequence). This chain's CDR3 is CASSFLASLYNEQFF. In nucleotides, the CDR3 is TGTGCCAGCAGTTTTTTAGCAAGCCTCTACAATGAGCAGTTCTTC.

The rearrangement joins TRBV6-5 to TRBJ2-1; D remains ambiguous. The V and J ends lost 4 bases and 4 bases respectively, with 8 bases between them. CDR3 length: 13 amino acids. From germline, CDR1 is MNHEY and CDR2 SVGAGI. CDR3 in DNA: TGTGCCAGCAGTTTCACTGATTACAATGAGCAGTTCTTC. The encoded protein is CASSFTDYNEQFF.

V gene TRBV28 combines with J gene TRBJ2-1; TRBD2 matches 13 bases. This CDR3 has 17 residues. V was clipped by 2 bases and J by 4 bases; unmatched bases: 5. Germline assignment: CDR1 MDHEN and CDR2 SYDVKM. CDR3 bases: TGTGCCAGCAGTTTAGGGTGGACTAGCGGGAGTTACAATGAGCAGTTCTTC. Translation: CASSLGWTSGSYNEQFF.

This clone was seen once. The V call is TRBV5-5, the J call TRBJ2-5, with 9 bases aligning to TRBD2. The CDR3 has 14 amino acids. V was clipped by 9 bases and J by 5 bases; unmatched bases: 11. CDR1 and CDR2 from the germline V gene are SGHKS and YYEKEE (reference sequence). The CDR3: CATHRAGGRETQYF. For the CDR3, the DNA is TGTGCCACCCATCGAGCGGGGGGCCGGGAGACCCAGTACTTC. Looking up the rest from reference TRBV5-5 and TRBJ2-5 gives the full variable domain: DAGVTQSPTHLIKTRGQQVTLRCSPISGHKSVSWYQQVLGQGPQFIFQYYEKEERGRGNFPDRFSARQFPNYSSELNVNALLLGDSALYLCATHRAGGRETQYFGPGTRLLVL.

Concerning this clone itself: This sample includes further DNA sequences coding for the same CDR3. V and J are TRBV18 and TRBJ2-7; the D gene is possibly TRBD2 (6 bases). This CDR3 contains 13 residues. Trimming took off 3 bases at V and 4 bases at J, with 10 bases between the two ends. The germline V gene encodes CDR1 KGHSH and CDR2 LQKENI. CDR3 amino acids: CASSPSRGYEQYF. CDR3 nucleotides: TGTGCCAGCTCACCCTCCCGGGGGTACGAGCAGTACTTC.

V and J are TRBV6-1 and TRBJ1-1; a possible D gene is TRBD1 (6 bases). CDR1 is MNHNS, CDR2 SASEGT, per germline. This CDR3 is built from 15 residues. V shed 2 bases and J shed 1 base, with 11 bases lying between them. CDR3 in DNA: TGTGCCAGCAGTGAACAGGTGGGGGCGAACACTGAAGCTTTCTTT. Its translation is CASSEQVGANTEAFF.

The rearrangement joins TRBV30 to TRBJ1-4; D is possibly TRBD1 (5 bases). The germline V gene has CDR1 GTSNPN and CDR2 SVGIG (reference sequence). The CDR3 length is 13 residues. Trimming removed 3 bases from V and 3 bases from J, with 8 bases in between. CDR3 protein: CAWRGLSNEKLFF. For the CDR3, the DNA is TGTGCCTGGAGGGGACTATCTAATGAAAAACTGTTTTTT.

The rearrangement joins TRBV4-3 to TRBJ1-2; D gene uncertain. The V and J ends lost 0 bases and 0 bases respectively, with 8 bases between them. In germline, CDR1 is LGHNA, CDR2 YSLEER. This CDR3 is 15 amino acids long. CDR3 loop: CASSQDRTSNYGYTF. As DNA, the CDR3 is TGCGCCAGCAGCCAAGATAGGACTTCTAACTATGGCTACACCTTC.

The chain employs TRBV4-1 and TRBJ1-3; D gene unclear. The germline V gene has CDR1 MGHRA and CDR2 YSYEKL. V gave up 1 base and J gave up 2 bases, with 12 bases separating them. The CDR3 has 16 amino acids. The chain's CDR3 is CASSQVPGFTGNTIYF. The CDR3 nucleotides are TGCGCCAGCAGCCAAGTTCCGGGGTTCACTGGAAACACCATATATTTT.

The chain couples TRBV10-3 to TRBJ2-3; 14 positions agree with TRBD2. V was clipped by 4 bases and J by 3 bases; unmatched bases: 6. The CDR3 has 17 amino acids. Germline CDR1 ENHRY, CDR2 SYGVKD. In nucleotides, the CDR3 is TGTGCCATCAGTGTAGGGACTAGCGGGAGTGTTACAGATACGCAGTATTTT. Residues: CAISVGTSGSVTDTQYF.

The chain has TRBV29-1 and TRBJ2-1; 14 bases are a match to TRBD2. The V gene end was trimmed by 6 bases and the J gene end by 9 bases; junction bases not matched to a gene: 10. This CDR3 contains 15 residues. Germline lookup yields CDR1 SQVTM and CDR2 ANQGSEA. DNA for the CDR3: TGCAGCGTCTCCTTCGGGACTAGCGGGAGTACTGAGCAGTTCTTC. This sequence encodes CSVSFGTSGSTEQFF.

The V call is TRBV6-1, the J call TRBJ2-1; the match to TRBD2 covers 11 bases. Germline lookup yields CDR1 MNHNS and CDR2 SASEGT. The J segment lost 4 bases and the V segment lost 4 bases, leaving 6 bases of the junction unmatched. The length of the CDR3 is 16 residues. CDR3 protein: CASSATSGNPYNEQFF. The CDR3 DNA is TGTGCCAGCAGTGCGACTAGCGGGAATCCTTACAATGAGCAGTTCTTC.

This chain joins TRBV7-8 and TRBJ1-5, with TRBD1 as a possible D gene (6 bases). V lost 0 bases and J 4 bases, leaving 13 bases between the germline ends. CDR3 length equals 16 residues. Germline CDR1 SGHVS, CDR2 FQNEAQ. CDR3 in DNA: TGTGCCAGCAGCTTAGCGTACGGGCAGGGGAATCAGCCCCAGCATTTT. It encodes CASSLAYGQGNQPQHF.

The rearrangement uses TRBV7-9 and TRBJ1-3; 10 bases align to TRBD1. V dropped 5 bases and J dropped 1; count of bases not matched to a gene: 8. The CDR3 is 17 residues long. CDR1 is SEHNR and CDR2 is FQNEAQ in the germline V gene (reference sequence). The CDR3: CASSADRGLRSGNTIYF. CDR3 sequence (DNA): TGTGCCAGCAGCGCAGACAGGGGGCTTAGGTCTGGAAACACCATATATTTT.

This chain uses TRBV5-6 with TRBJ1-3; possibly TRBD1 for D (5 bases). This CDR3 has 17 amino acids. V gave up 1 base and J gave up 2 bases, with 16 bases separating them. Germline V gene lookup returns CDR1 SGHDT and CDR2 YYEEEE. The CDR3 region is CASSLRLITGAGNTIYF. The CDR3 DNA follows: TGTGCCAGCAGCTTGCGGCTGATAACAGGTGCTGGAAACACCATATATTTT.

The CDR3 is CASSDSGAGGSKNIQYF. The CDR3 coding sequence is TGTGCCAGCAGTGACTCGGGAGCGGGAGGTTCCAAAAACATTCAGTACTTC. The V gene is TRBV6-4, the J gene TRBJ2-4; 9 nucleotides line up with TRBD2. Germline assignment: CDR1 MRHNA and CDR2 SNTAGT. This CDR3 spans 17 amino acids. Germline trimming cut 0 bases from V and 2 bases from J; bases unmatched to any gene: 5.

V usage is TRBV15 and J usage is TRBJ2-5; 9 nucleotides match TRBD2. After removal of 5 bases from V and 5 bases from J, the junction contained 12 bases not matched to a gene. From germline, CDR1 is LNHNV and CDR2 YYDKDF (reference sequence). This CDR3 has 16 amino acids. The CDR3 nucleotides are TGTGCCACCAGCTCGGATCCCCGACTAGCGGTCGAGACCCAGTACTTC. This encodes CATSSDPRLAVETQYF. The entire variable domain, with the rest obtained from reference TRBV15 and TRBJ2-5, is as follows: DAMVIQNPRYQVTQFGKPVTLSCSQTLNHNVMYWYQQKSSQAPKLLFHYYDKDFNNEADTPDNFQSRRPNTSFCFLDIRSPGLGDTAMYLCATSSDPRLAVETQYFGPGTRLLVL.

The chain's CDR3 is CASSLDWGGRQPQHF. For the CDR3, the DNA is TGTGCCAGCAGTTTGGATTGGGGGGGCAGGCAGCCCCAGCATTTT. This chain connects TRBV27 to TRBJ1-5; D may be TRBD1 (6 bases). The CDR3 runs 15 residues. V was clipped by 3 bases and J by 7 bases, with 16 bases between them. Germline V gene lookup returns CDR1 MNHEY and CDR2 SMNVEV (reference sequence).

CDR3 amino acids: CASSLDSGSGAPTDTQYF. CDR3 bases: TGCGCCAGCAGCTTGGATAGCGGGAGTGGGGCACCCACAGATACGCAGTATTTT. The chain recombines TRBV5-1 with TRBJ2-3, with 9 bases aligning to TRBD2. V trimming: 0 bases; J trimming: 2 bases; junction bases outside the gene matches: 10. The length of the CDR3 is 18 residues. The germline CDR1 and CDR2 sequences are SGHRS and YFSETQ.

This chain links TRBV12-5 with TRBJ2-7, with D unclear. The germline CDR1 and CDR2 sequences are LGHNT and FRNRAP. CDR3 length: 18 amino acids. Between the trimmed V and J ends, which lost 0 bases and 1 base, there was a span of 19 bases. CDR3 protein: CASGLVLSQATRSYEQYF. In DNA, the CDR3 is TGTGCTAGTGGTTTGGTACTTTCTCAGGCGACCAGATCCTACGAGCAGTACTTC.

This chain connects TRBV7-2 to TRBJ2-1; 8 positions match TRBD2. The V gene's germline CDR1 is SGHTA and CDR2 FQGNSA. V lost 7 bases to trimming and J lost 0 bases; unmatched junction nucleotides: 5. This CDR3 has 15 residues. CDR3 protein: CASKPSGSSYNEQFF. The CDR3 DNA reads TGTGCCAGCAAACCCAGCGGGAGCTCCTACAATGAGCAGTTCTTC.